This entry lists 29 T cell receptor beta chains sequenced from one sample in a study of neurological immune-mediated disorders. TCRdb re-called the 5' RACE reads through MiXCR, storing one row per CDR3 protein. The sample records tens of thousands of distinct CDR3 sequences, nearly 5% being singletons. Sequences were obtained from CD4+ T cells from blood. Receptor source: a man aged 18 to 29 in good health.

This clonotype has a count of ten or more. J is TRBJ1-3 and V is TRBV5-1, with TRBD1 as a possible D gene (6 bases). The CDR3 is 15 amino acids. Germline V lookup: CDR1 SGHRS, CDR2 YFSETQ. The V end lost 5 bases, the J end lost 0 bases, and 12 bases lay between the germline ends. The DNA of the CDR3 is TGCGCCAGCAGTCCCGACAGGAGCTCTGGAAACACCATATATTTT. As protein: CASSPDRSSGNTIYF.

This clonotype was detected many times. This chain links TRBV7-2 with TRBJ1-2; D is unresolved. The germline gives CDR1 SGHTA, CDR2 FQGNSA. CDR3 length equals 12 residues. V was pared by 2 bases and J by 0 bases, with 1 base between. As DNA, the CDR3 is TGTGCCAGCAGCTTAACTAACTATGGCTACACCTTC. Translating it yields CASSLTNYGYTF.

This clonotype was seen many times. The chain carries TRBV7-2 and TRBJ1-5; perhaps TRBD1 as D (6 bases). V was shortened by 3 bases and J by 4 bases, with 13 bases between the two germline ends. The V gene's germline CDR1 is SGHTA and CDR2 FQGNSA. The CDR3 runs to 15 residues. CDR3 DNA: TGTGCCAGCAGCTTCGTTTTAGGGACAAATCAGCCCCAGCATTTT. This sequence encodes CASSFVLGTNQPQHF.

This clonotype was picked up many times. This chain uses TRBV18 with TRBJ2-1, with 8 bases that match TRBD2. The CDR3 is made up of 14 amino acids. V shed 0 bases, J shed 11 bases, and the junction held 6 bases outside the gene matches. In germline, CDR1 is KGHSH, CDR2 LQKENI. DNA of the CDR3: TGTGCCAGCTCACCACCCGGGACTAGAAGTCAGCAGTTCTTC. It encodes CASSPPGTRSQQFF.

Many counts were recorded for this clonotype. The chain links TRBV18 to TRBJ1-6; the D gene is possibly TRBD1 (5 bases). CDR3 length: 19 residues. The V gene lost 4 bases and the J gene lost 10 bases, with 29 bases spanning the gap. The V gene's germline CDR1 is KGHSH and CDR2 LQKENI. The CDR3 region has the DNA TGTGCCAGCTCACTCACCGAACGCAGTCGACAGAGTAAAAGCTCACCCCTCCACTTT. Protein sequence: CASSLTERSRQSKSSPLHF.

Many counts were recorded for this clonotype. This chain connects TRBV5-1 to TRBJ2-1; 9 positions agree with TRBD1. This CDR3 region has 14 residues. CDR1 is SGHRS, CDR2 YFSETQ, per germline. Germline trimming cut 4 bases from V and 7 bases from J; bases unmatched to any gene: 6. The chain's CDR3 is CASSPGQGRNEQFF. The CDR3 DNA follows: TGCGCCAGCAGCCCAGGACAGGGGAGGAATGAGCAGTTCTTC.

This clonotype was seen ten or more times. The chain recombines TRBV18 with TRBJ1-3; 9 positions agree with TRBD1. V lost 5 bases to trimming and J lost 3 bases; unmatched junction nucleotides: 5. From germline, CDR1 is KGHSH and CDR2 LQKENI. The CDR3 runs to 15 residues. The CDR3 reads CASSLQGADGNTIYF. The CDR3 DNA is TGTGCCAGCTCATTACAGGGGGCTGATGGAAACACCATATATTTT.

This clonotype was recorded many times. The chain recombines TRBV20-1 with TRBJ2-3, with D hard to call. V was pared by 5 bases and J by 1 base, with 7 bases between. CDR1 DFQATT and CDR2 SNEGSKA come from the germline V gene (reference sequence). The CDR3 length is 12 residues. CDR3 region: CSARPGTDTQYF. CDR3 nucleotide sequence: TGCAGTGCTCGCCCCGGCACAGATACGCAGTATTTT.

This clonotype was counted at least ten times. The chain joins TRBV11-2 to TRBJ2-3; D gene ambiguous. Trimming cost V 5 bases and J 5 bases, with 11 bases left between them. The CDR3 runs to 13 residues. Looked up from germline, CDR1 is SGHAT and CDR2 is FQNNGV. CDR3 sequence: CASSPRPGDTQYF. The CDR3, as DNA: TGTGCCAGCAGCCCCAGGCCGGGAGATACGCAGTATTTT.

This clonotype occurred many times. DNA of the CDR3: TGTGCCAGCAGCCGAGGGTCAGGGTATAATGAAAAACTGTTTTTT. Translation gives CASSRGSGYNEKLFF. The chain links TRBV28 to TRBJ1-4; possibly TRBD1 for D (5 bases). CDR3 length: 15 amino acids. Trimming cost V 6 bases and J 4 bases, with 15 bases left between them. Germline CDR1 MDHEN, CDR2 SYDVKM.

This clonotype was recorded many times. This chain uses TRBV7-2 with TRBJ1-1; no clear D gene. V gave up 4 bases and J gave up 1 base, with 7 bases separating them. The length of the CDR3 is 13 residues. Germline CDR1 SGHTA, CDR2 FQGNSA. In nucleotides, the CDR3 is TGTGCCAGCAGCTCAGGTGGGAACACTGAAGCTTTCTTT. The encoded protein is CASSSGGNTEAFF.

This clonotype came up many times. The genes are TRBV5-6 and TRBJ2-3; the match to TRBD2 covers 9 bases. The V and J ends lost 3 bases and 4 bases, in that order; junction bases with no gene match: 0. From germline, CDR1 is SGHDT and CDR2 YYEEEE. CDR3 length equals 13 residues. This CDR3 reads CASSWTSADTQYF. In nucleotides, the CDR3 is TGTGCCAGCAGCTGGACTAGCGCAGATACGCAGTATTTT.

This clonotype was counted many times. This chain connects TRBV11-3 to TRBJ2-2, with D unclear. The V end was cut by 0 bases, the J end by 6 bases, with 8 bases between. The length of the CDR3 is 14 residues. In germline, CDR1 is SGHNT, CDR2 YENEEA. The CDR3 reads CASSLEEAAGELFF. CDR3 nucleotides: TGTGCCAGCAGCTTAGAAGAGGCGGCCGGGGAGCTGTTTTTT.

At least ten counts were recorded for this clonotype. The genes are TRBV29-1 and TRBJ1-2; 8 nucleotides agree with TRBD1. Germline CDR1 is SQVTM and CDR2 is ANQGSEA. This CDR3 comprises 13 residues. The junction had 8 bases not matched to a gene; V was cut back by 4 bases and J by 7 bases. The CDR3 loop is CSVVGQGYGGYTF. The CDR3 DNA is TGCAGCGTTGTAGGACAGGGATATGGTGGCTACACCTTC.

This clonotype was observed many times. V is TRBV12-3 or TRBV12-4 and J is TRBJ1-2; TRBD1 matches 8 bases. The CDR3 totals 16 residues. The J segment lost 4 bases and the V segment lost 6 bases, leaving 13 bases of the junction unmatched. The DNA for the CDR3 is TGTGCCAGCAGCCCCTCCAGCAGGGGGCAGGGCTATGGCTACACCTTC. Translating gives CASSPSSRGQGYGYTF.

This clonotype was seen repeatedly, ten times or more. The chain couples TRBV12-3 or TRBV12-4 to TRBJ2-5; possible D gene TRBD1, 6 bases. V was pared by 5 bases and J by 5 bases, with 12 bases between. CDR3 size: 13 residues. This CDR3 reads CASSRNRVETQYF. DNA for the CDR3: TGTGCCAGCAGTAGAAACAGGGTGGAGACCCAGTACTTC.

This clonotype was observed many times. The chain carries TRBV10-3 and TRBJ1-5; D unclear. V shed 3 bases and J shed 1 base, with 4 bases lying between them. The CDR3 extends over 13 amino acids. Germline loops: CDR1 ENHRY, CDR2 SYGVKD. CDR3: CAISDRSNQPQHF. The CDR3 nucleotides are TGTGCCATCAGTGACAGGAGCAATCAGCCCCAGCATTTT.

This clonotype was picked up many times. V is TRBV20-1 and J is TRBJ2-1, with TRBD1 identical over 8 bases. CDR1 and CDR2 from the germline V gene are DFQATT and SNEGSKA (reference sequence). This CDR3 has 17 residues. V shed 2 bases and J 4 bases; nucleotides not matched to a gene: 13. CDR3 bases: TGCAGTGCTAGACGTACCGACGACAGGGGACAATACAATGAGCAGTTCTTC. This translates into CSARRTDDRGQYNEQFF.

This clonotype showed up many times. The gene calls are TRBV5-1 and TRBJ2-1; D unresolved. This CDR3 has 15 residues. Trimming cost V 0 bases and J 1 base, with 8 bases left between them. From germline, CDR1 is SGHRS and CDR2 YFSETQ. The CDR3 is CASSLAPPSYNEQFF. The CDR3 DNA reads TGCGCCAGCAGCTTGGCCCCACCTTCCTACAATGAGCAGTTCTTC.

This clonotype was recorded at least ten times. The rearrangement uses TRBV20-1 and TRBJ1-5; 8 nucleotides align to TRBD1. V trimming: 5 bases; J trimming: 6 bases; junction bases outside the gene matches: 9. The CDR3 runs 14 residues. Germline V lookup: CDR1 DFQATT, CDR2 SNEGSKA (reference sequence). CDR3 amino acids: CSAPQTGVGQPQHF. The CDR3 nucleotides read TGCAGTGCTCCGCAGACAGGGGTAGGTCAGCCCCAGCATTTT.

This clonotype has at least ten counts. The chain carries TRBV20-1 and TRBJ2-1; 9 bases map to TRBD2. The CDR3 consists of 14 residues. CDR1 DFQATT and CDR2 SNEGSKA come from the germline V gene (reference sequence). V shed 4 bases and J 8 bases; nucleotides not matched to a gene: 9. The CDR3 reads CSAITSGPGDEQFF. The CDR3 bases are TGCAGTGCTATCACTAGCGGGCCGGGCGATGAGCAGTTCTTC.

This clonotype was seen many times. CDR3 in DNA: TGTGCCTGGAGTGTACTGGGTAGGCAGAACTATGGCTACACCTTC. The encoded protein is CAWSVLGRQNYGYTF. J is TRBJ1-2 and V is TRBV30; the D is unclear. The germline V gene encodes CDR1 GTSNPN and CDR2 SVGIG (reference sequence). V was cut by 0 bases and J by 2 bases, with 13 bases left in between. This CDR3 region has 15 residues.

Many counts were recorded for this clonotype. The chain recombines TRBV20-1 with TRBJ1-6, with 8 bases aligning to TRBD1. The germline gives CDR1 DFQATT, CDR2 SNEGSKA (reference sequence). With V trimmed by 6 bases and J by 11 bases, 9 bases remained unmatched. The CDR3 is made up of 13 amino acids. The CDR3 DNA is TGCAGTGCCGGCAGGGGGCGGTGGGCACCCCTCCACTTT. Protein: CSAGRGRWAPLHF.

By frequency in the sample, this clonotype is medium-sized. The chain couples TRBV5-1 to TRBJ1-2, with a tentative D call TRBD1 (6 bases). In germline, CDR1 is SGHRS, CDR2 YFSETQ. This CDR3 region has 14 residues. V was clipped by 3 bases and J by 2 bases, with 11 bases between them. Written as DNA, the CDR3 is TGCGCCAGCAGCTCGGGGACACCAAACTATGGCTACACCTTC. Translated, it gives CASSSGTPNYGYTF.

There are many counts of this clonotype. The chain uses TRBV5-1 and TRBJ2-5, with TRBD2 matching 7 bases. The germline V gene has CDR1 SGHRS and CDR2 YFSETQ. There are 15 residues in the CDR3. V shed 2 bases and J 2 bases; nucleotides not matched to a gene: 6. The CDR3 sequence: CASSLMGGTQETQYF. The DNA for the CDR3 is TGCGCCAGCAGCTTAATGGGGGGGACTCAAGAGACCCAGTACTTC.

Many counts were recorded for this clonotype. The gene calls are TRBV6-5 and TRBJ1-5; perhaps TRBD1 as D (5 bases). The CDR3 is 13 residues long. The germline CDR1 and CDR2 sequences are MNHEY and SVGAGI. Trimming left V 6 bases short and J 6 bases short, with 12 bases between. In nucleotides, the CDR3 is TGTGCCAGCAGGTCCGGGGGGGGTCAGCCCCAGCATTTT. Translation: CASRSGGGQPQHF.

This clonotype appeared many times. V gene TRBV3-1 combines with J gene TRBJ1-6, with 7 bases matching TRBD1. The CDR3 spans 15 residues. Germline trimming cut 3 bases from V and 10 bases from J; bases unmatched to any gene: 9. The V gene's germline CDR1 is LGHDT and CDR2 YNNKEL (reference sequence). CDR3 nucleotides: TGTGCCAGCAGCCAGTCGAGGGGGCTAGGGTCACCCCTCCACTTT. Translation: CASSQSRGLGSPLHF.

This clonotype was detected many times. This rearrangement joins TRBV9 to TRBJ1-2; 12 bases fit TRBD1. V dropped 2 bases and J dropped 8; count of bases not matched to a gene: 13. The CDR3 consists of 17 residues. Germline loops: CDR1 SGDLS, CDR2 YYNGEE. The CDR3 sequence: CASSVAGTGGAGAGYTF. CDR3 DNA sequence: TGTGCCAGCAGCGTGGCCGGGACAGGGGGCGCCGGGGCCGGCTACACCTTC. Drawing the rest from reference TRBV9 and TRBJ1-2, the complete variable domain is DSGVTQTPKHLITATGQRVTLRCSPRSGDLSVYWYQQSLDQGLQFLIQYYNGEERAKGNILERFSAQQFPDLHSELNLSSLELGDSALYFCASSVAGTGGAGAGYTFGSGTRLTVV.

This clonotype was seen ten or more times. This sequence joins TRBV4-3 and TRBJ2-3; D is perhaps TRBD1 (6 bases). Germline V lookup: CDR1 LGHNA, CDR2 YSLEER. The V gene lost 1 base and the J gene lost 1 base, with 9 bases spanning the gap. This CDR3 comprises 15 residues. CDR3 amino acids: CASSQGDIGTDTQYF. CDR3 nucleotide sequence: TGCGCCAGCAGCCAAGGGGACATAGGCACAGATACGCAGTATTTT.